The clone carrying this TCR beta chain is a singleton in its sample. The table came from immunoSEQ multiplex PCR; TCRdb's copy has only in-frame clones and leaves some out. The data hold 53,000 or so clones, with 84% observed a single time. This record comes from a study of OX40 agonist ivuxolimab in advanced cancers. Study summary: Patients were dosed with the agonistic anti-OX40 (CD134) antibody ivuxolimab.

This CDR3 has 15 residues. The germline V gene encodes CDR1 LNHDA and CDR2 SQIVND (reference sequence). Trimming took 6 bases from V and 6 from J; bases not matched to a gene: 10. Sequenced here: CD4+ or CD8+ T cells sorted from blood, sampled in a trial of the OX40 agonist ivuxolimab. The TCR was taken from an adult with an advanced solid tumor such as melanoma, head and neck, liver or kidney cancer. V is TRBV19 and J is TRBJ2-2, with 7 bases fitting TRBD2. The CDR3 nucleotides read TGTGCCAGTAGCTACTGGGAGGGTGGGGCCGGGGAGCTGTTTTTT. It is translated as CASSYWEGGAGELFF.